These 31 T cell receptor beta chains were all obtained from the same sample, sequenced in a study of identical twins. Each CDR3 protein is one row after TCRdb ran MiXCR on the 5' RACE reads. The sample lists hundreds of thousands of distinct CDR3 sequences; under 9% were seen once. The sample also formed part of further work on yellow fever vaccine responses in identical twins.

The source material was PBMCs. These receptors all stem from a woman aged 18-35 years in good health.

This clonotype was counted a few times. The chain links TRBV21-1 to TRBJ2-1. TRBV21-1 is listed as a pseudogene. The CDR3 is made up of 17 amino acids. The CDR3 loop reads CASSKALGLQSYNEQFF. CDR3 in DNA: TGTGCCAGCAGCAAAGCGCTTGGGCTTCAGTCCTACAATGAGCAGTTCTTC.

This clonotype showed up many times. V and J are TRBV7-9 and TRBJ2-4, with D perhaps TRBD1 (5 bases). The length of the CDR3 is 13 residues. Deletions cut 10 bases from V and 6 bases from J, with 16 bases between. CDR1 is SEHNR, CDR2 FQNEAQ, per germline (reference sequence). The CDR3 coding sequence is TGTGCCACCACACCCCACGACAGAAACATTCAGTACTTC. Its translation is CATTPHDRNIQYF.

This clonotype was recorded many times. The chain couples TRBV12-3 or TRBV12-4 to TRBJ2-2; no clear D. The CDR3 is 14 amino acids. V lost 7 bases to trimming and J lost 3 bases, with 12 bases between them. This chain's CDR3 is CASTQVGYTGELFF. The CDR3 nucleotides are TGTGCCAGCACCCAAGTGGGGTACACCGGGGAGCTGTTTTTT.

This clonotype occurred a few times. This sequence joins TRBV20-1 and TRBJ2-6; a weak D match, TRBD1 (5 bases). V was trimmed by 5 bases and J by 1 base, leaving 9 bases between them. Germline-derived CDR1 and CDR2 are DFQATT and SNEGSKA (reference sequence). CDR3 size: 14 residues. CDR3 sequence: CSAVTASGANVLTF. The CDR3 DNA reads as TGCAGTGCTGTGACAGCATCTGGGGCCAACGTCCTGACTTTC.

The gene calls are TRBV20-1 and TRBJ2-3; 10 bases are a match to TRBD2. The CDR3 runs 16 residues. Germline V CDR1 and CDR2: DFQATT, SNEGSKA (reference sequence). J gave up 6 bases and V 0 bases, and 9 bases lay outside the gene matches. Here the CDR3 reads CSARDLGLAAGDTQYF. CDR3 bases: TGCAGTGCTAGAGATCTCGGACTAGCGGCAGGGGATACGCAGTATTTT.

This clonotype has at least ten counts. An end of the junction differs from the germline gene, which may be a read error. The chain joins TRBV18 to TRBJ2-7; D assignment may be TRBD1 or TRBD2 (5 bases each). The CDR3 covers 13 residues. The germline CDR1 and CDR2 sequences are KGHSH and LQKENI. The CDR3 reads CASSPGSGYEQYF. The DNA of the CDR3 is TGCGCCAGCAGCCCGGGGTCAGGGTACGAGCAGTACTTC.

This chain connects TRBV29-1 to TRBJ2-7, with 9 positions matching TRBD1. Unmatched junction bases numbered 5, after V lost 3 bases and J lost 2 bases. The CDR3 sequence is 14 residues long. In germline, CDR1 is SQVTM, CDR2 ANQGSEA. DNA for the CDR3: TGCAGCGTTGATACCGGGACAGGGACCTACGAGCAGTACTTC. Protein sequence: CSVDTGTGTYEQYF.

This clonotype has at least ten counts. The V gene is TRBV20-1, the J gene TRBJ2-5; D gene ambiguous. In germline, CDR1 is DFQATT, CDR2 SNEGSKA (reference sequence). The ends were cut back, 0 bases at V and 5 bases at J, with 13 bases in the middle. The CDR3 extends over 14 amino acids. The CDR3 here is CSARDVGIGETQYF. The CDR3 DNA sequence: TGCAGTGCTAGAGATGTAGGGATAGGGGAGACCCAGTACTTC.

V gene TRBV20-1 combines with J gene TRBJ2-1, with 10 nucleotides matching TRBD1. This CDR3 is built from 14 residues. Germline trimming cut 6 bases from V and 12 bases from J; bases unmatched to any gene: 14. CDR1 DFQATT and CDR2 SNEGSKA come from the germline V gene (reference sequence). The CDR3, as DNA: TGCAGTGCCCGGGGACAGGGGCTGAGGGTAGGGCAGTTCTTC. Residues: CSARGQGLRVGQFF.

This clonotype was seen many times. J is TRBJ2-1 and V is TRBV12-3 or TRBV12-4; 13 bases match TRBD2. Trimming took 5 bases from V and 6 from J; bases not matched to a gene: 4. The CDR3 sequence is 15 residues long. The CDR3 DNA reads TGTGCCAGCAGTCCTACTAGCGGGGGGGCCAATGAGCAGTTCTTC. Translation gives CASSPTSGGANEQFF.

The chain links TRBV15 to TRBJ1-1; the D is unclear. This CDR3 region has 13 residues. Germline CDR1 is LNHNV and CDR2 is YYDKDF (reference sequence). Trimming took 7 bases from V and 5 from J, leaving 14 bases between them. CDR3 bases: TGTGCCACCACATTGAGGAGTGGGACTGAAGCTTTCTTT. This sequence encodes CATTLRSGTEAFF. Drawing the rest from reference TRBV15 and TRBJ1-1, the complete variable domain is DAMVIQNPRYQVTQFGKPVTLSCSQTLNHNVMYWYQQKSSQAPKLLFHYYDKDFNNEADTPDNFQSRRPNTSFCFLDIRSPGLGDTAMYLCATTLRSGTEAFFGQGTRLTVV.

The chain links TRBV15 to TRBJ2-7; 9 bases line up with TRBD1. Germline CDR1 and CDR2: LNHNV and YYDKDF (reference sequence). Trimming removed 0 bases from V and 5 bases from J; junction bases left unmatched: 5. This CDR3 has 15 residues. CDR3 amino acids: CATSRDRGTGNEQYF. The CDR3 DNA reads as TGTGCCACCAGCAGAGACCGTGGGACAGGGAACGAGCAGTACTTC.

The V gene is TRBV20-1, the J gene TRBJ1-2; 7 bases are a match to TRBD1. The CDR3 has 13 residues. V dropped 3 bases and J dropped 5; count of bases not matched to a gene: 6. Germline lookup yields CDR1 DFQATT and CDR2 SNEGSKA (reference sequence). The CDR3 protein is CSASQGVGYGYTF. CDR3 nucleotides: TGCAGTGCTAGCCAGGGGGTTGGGTATGGCTACACCTTC.

This clonotype was observed a handful of times. J is TRBJ2-7 and V is TRBV7-8, with 9 bases lining up with TRBD1. The germline CDR1 and CDR2 sequences are SGHVS and FQNEAQ. V was clipped by 1 base and J by 2 bases; unmatched bases: 15. The CDR3 has 19 amino acids. For the CDR3, the DNA is TGTGCCAGCAGCTTAGTTCCCCAAATCCGGGACAGGGATACCTACGAGCAGTACTTC. Translation gives CASSLVPQIRDRDTYEQYF.

The sample holds a few counts of this clonotype. The chain employs TRBV3-1 and TRBJ2-2; 8 bases are shared with TRBD2. The V and J ends lost 4 bases and 0 bases, in that order; junction bases with no gene match: 7. This CDR3 region has 17 residues. From germline, CDR1 is LGHDT and CDR2 YNNKEL (reference sequence). CDR3 coding DNA: TGTGCCAGCAGCCCACGAGCGGGACTAGCGAACACCGGGGAGCTGTTTTTT. Protein product: CASSPRAGLANTGELFF.

The sample holds a few counts of this clonotype. This sequence joins TRBV6-5 and TRBJ1-5, with D maybe TRBD1 (5 bases). In germline, CDR1 is MNHEY, CDR2 SVGAGI. V was pared by 0 bases and J by 5 bases, with 8 bases between. The CDR3 totals 14 residues. CDR3 residues: CASSYSKGYQPQHF. The CDR3 bases are TGTGCCAGCAGTTACTCTAAGGGGTATCAGCCCCAGCATTTT.

This clonotype was detected only a few times. The chain recombines TRBV14 with TRBJ2-1, with D possibly being TRBD1 (6 bases). The CDR3 is made up of 14 amino acids. Trimming removed 3 bases at V and 11 bases at J, with 17 bases between. From germline, CDR1 is SGHDN and CDR2 FVKESK. DNA of the CDR3: TGTGCCAGCAGCCACACAGGGCCAGCGGAAAAGCAGTTCTTC. It encodes CASSHTGPAEKQFF.

This clonotype has a count of ten or more. This sequence joins TRBV4-3 and TRBJ2-1; D might be TRBD1 (6 bases). CDR3 length: 15 amino acids. The V end was cut by 4 bases, the J end by 4 bases, with 14 bases between. Germline V gives CDR1 LGHNA, CDR2 YSLEER. In DNA form, the CDR3 reads TGCGCCAGCAGCCCGACAGGATTAGAGTACAATGAGCAGTTCTTC. It codes for CASSPTGLEYNEQFF.

There are many counts of this clonotype. V and J are TRBV7-9 and TRBJ2-5, with D tentatively TRBD2 (7 bases). The CDR3 spans 16 residues. The V and J ends lost 1 base and 1 base respectively, with 13 bases between them. Germline CDR1 reads SEHNR; CDR2 reads FQNEAQ (reference sequence). The CDR3 sequence: CASSLGGGGPQETQYF. CDR3 bases: TGTGCCAGCAGCTTAGGGGGCGGGGGCCCCCAAGAGACCCAGTACTTC. Full variable domain (remainder filled in from reference TRBV7-9 and TRBJ2-5): DTGVSQNPRHKITKRGQNVTFRCDPISEHNRLYWYRQTLGQGPEFLTYFQNEAQLEKSRLLSDRFSAERPKGSFSTLEIQRTEQGDSAMYLCASSLGGGGPQETQYFGPGTRLLVL.

This clonotype was detected a few times. The J gene is TRBJ2-7, the V gene TRBV20-1, with D tentatively TRBD1 (6 bases). This CDR3 has 14 residues. Trimming cost V 5 bases and J 5 bases, with 19 bases left between them. Germline values: CDR1 DFQATT, CDR2 SNEGSKA (reference sequence). This chain's CDR3 is CSAPGSTGSHEQYF. CDR3 DNA sequence: TGCAGTGCTCCCGGATCTACAGGGTCCCACGAGCAGTACTTC.

This clonotype was picked up a small number of times. The chain employs TRBV20-1 and TRBJ2-5, with a tentative D call TRBD2 (6 bases). Germline V lookup: CDR1 DFQATT, CDR2 SNEGSKA (reference sequence). This CDR3 comprises 14 residues. V lost 2 bases and J lost 0, with 10 bases in between. CDR3 sequence reads: CSARRRTNQETQYF. CDR3 DNA: TGCAGTGCTAGACGCAGGACTAACCAAGAGACCCAGTACTTC.

The chain employs TRBV5-4 and TRBJ2-3; 8 bases map to TRBD2. The CDR3 runs 16 residues. The germline V gene encodes CDR1 SGHNT and CDR2 YYREEE (reference sequence). Losses at the gene ends were 2 bases for V and 6 bases for J; bases not matched to a gene: 11. In DNA form, the CDR3 reads TGTGCCAGCAGCTTCGCACGGGGGGGCCCTGGGGATACGCAGTATTTT. It codes for CASSFARGGPGDTQYF. Full variable domain (missing parts from reference TRBV5-4 and TRBJ2-3): ETGVTQSPTHLIKTRGQQVTLRCSSQSGHNTVSWYQQALGQGPQFIFQYYREEENGRGNFPPRFSGLQFPNYSSELNVNALELDDSALYLCASSFARGGPGDTQYFGPGTRLTVL.

In this sample, this clonotype turned up a few times. The chain is built from TRBV4-3 and TRBJ1-1, with 10 bases matching TRBD1. Germline V gene data show CDR1 as LGHNA and CDR2 as YSLEER. CDR3 size: 19 residues. Trimming removed 0 bases from V and 1 base from J; junction bases left unmatched: 11. The DNA of the CDR3 is TGCGCCAGCAGCCAAGAATGGATTCCGGGACAGGGGTCGAACACTGAAGCTTTCTTT. Protein product: CASSQEWIPGQGSNTEAFF.

This clonotype showed up just a few times. The chain combines TRBV19 with TRBJ1-2; weak D call: TRBD1 (5 bases). V gave up 6 bases and J gave up 5 bases, with 13 bases separating them. CDR1 LNHDA and CDR2 SQIVND come from the germline V gene (reference sequence). This CDR3 has 13 amino acids. The CDR3 DNA is TGTGCCAGTAGACGGACAACACTTTATGGCTACACCTTC. Translating it yields CASRRTTLYGYTF.

The V gene is TRBV28, the J gene TRBJ2-1; D might be TRBD2 (6 bases). Germline assignment: CDR1 MDHEN and CDR2 SYDVKM. Trimming took off 5 bases at V and 5 bases at J, with 13 bases between the two ends. CDR3 length: 14 amino acids. The CDR3: CASSLAPPNNEQFF. CDR3 DNA: TGTGCCAGCAGTCTAGCGCCCCCCAACAATGAGCAGTTCTTC. Full variable domain (missing parts from reference TRBV28 and TRBJ2-1): DVKVTQSSRYLVKRTGEKVFLECVQDMDHENMFWYRQDPGLGLRLIYFSYDVKMKEKGDIPEGYSVSREKKERFSLILESASTNQTSMYLCASSLAPPNNEQFFGPGTRLTVL.

This clonotype has just a few counts. The chain recombines TRBV7-3 with TRBJ2-2, with D hard to call. The germline V gene has CDR1 SGHTA and CDR2 FQGTGA. The CDR3 extends over 16 amino acids. V lost 1 base and J lost 2, with 11 bases in between. The DNA of the CDR3 is TGTGCCAGCAGCTTAATATGGGTCGATAACACCGGGGAGCTGTTTTTT. It encodes CASSLIWVDNTGELFF.

The genes are TRBV12-3 or TRBV12-4 and TRBJ2-3, with D uncertain. This CDR3 spans 16 amino acids. V was pared by 3 bases and J by 0 bases, with 13 bases between. The CDR3, as DNA: TGTGCCAGCAGTTTGTTAGTAGGCGTCAGCACAGATACGCAGTATTTT. It yields the protein CASSLLVGVSTDTQYF.

The chain carries TRBV5-6 and TRBJ2-3; 11 bases line up with TRBD2. With V trimmed by 4 bases and J by 7 bases, 8 bases remained unmatched. This CDR3 has 15 residues. Germline V CDR1 and CDR2: SGHDT, YYEEEE. The CDR3 spells CASSRTSGPPHTQYF. The CDR3 coding sequence is TGTGCCAGCAGCCGGACTAGCGGGCCTCCCCATACGCAGTATTTT.

This clonotype came up many times. CDR3 protein: CSAEAPLSSYNEQFF. The CDR3 DNA is TGCAGCGCAGAAGCTCCCCTGAGCTCCTACAATGAGCAGTTCTTC. This rearrangement joins TRBV29-1 to TRBJ2-1; D not resolved. The CDR3 runs 15 residues. Germline V gene sequence: CDR1 SQVTM, CDR2 ANQGSEA. V was clipped by 7 bases and J by 0 bases, with 16 bases between them.

The chain recombines TRBV19 with TRBJ1-1; no clear D gene. V was pared by 3 bases and J by 8 bases, with 16 bases between. Looked up from germline, CDR1 is LNHDA and CDR2 is SQIVND (reference sequence). The CDR3 contains 14 residues. The CDR3: CASSMGFGEFEAFF. For the CDR3, the DNA is TGTGCCAGTAGTATGGGGTTTGGGGAGTTCGAAGCTTTCTTT.

This chain links TRBV6-1 with TRBJ2-7, with 9 bases fitting TRBD1. Germline assignment: CDR1 MNHNS and CDR2 SASEGT. The CDR3 covers 15 residues. Trimming cost V 5 bases and J 2 bases; bases outside gene matches: 7. The CDR3 bases are TGTGCCAGCAGTCAACCGGACAGGGGCGCCTACGAGCAGTACTTC. Encoded protein: CASSQPDRGAYEQYF.